This record covers a single T cell receptor (beta chain). This sample stems from a study of blood T cells in healthy people across ages. V was pared by 6 bases and J by 3 bases, with 7 bases of the junction left unmatched. CDR1 and CDR2 (germline): MNHGY, SAAAGT. The CDR3 extends over 17 amino acids. Primers used in a second PCR of about 7 to 12 cycles were a sample-barcoded 5' primer and a J-beta primer mix. Paired-end reads containing CDR3 totaled no fewer than 3 million for each sample. TCRdb fed the 5' RACE reads into MiXCR, producing one record per CDR3 protein. The sample has some 1.1 million distinct CDR3 sequences, 30% to 40% seen once.

The source is a man in his late teens or twenties in good health. This chain links TRBV6-8 with TRBJ2-5; TRBD2 matches 16 bases. Sequencing was done on a sample of blood. The CDR3 region is CASRPGTSGGVEETQYF. As DNA, the CDR3 is TGTGCCAGCAGACCCGGGACTAGCGGGGGGGTCGAAGAGACCCAGTACTTC.